This TCR beta chain was identified in a study of Ad26.COV2.S vaccination and SARS-CoV-2 variants. Treatment given: about 20 received Ad26.COV2.S at low or high dose, single or two shots; 5 received placebo; per-sample allocation not given. At day 63 after the first vaccine or placebo injection, samples were drawn. Sequenced by immunoSEQ multiplex PCR; TCRdb stores in-frame clones only, minus some. This table holds 200,000 to 250,000 clones, approximately 88% found once. The sequencing here drew on peripheral blood, taken in a trial of Ad26.COV2.S vaccine versus placebo. The source of this sequence is a person aged 18 to 65 who received the Ad26.COV2.S COVID-19 vaccine or a placebo.

CDR3 sequence: CASSQDRGRSYEQYF. The CDR3 region has the DNA TGTGCCAGCAGCCAGGACAGGGGAAGGTCCTACGAGCAGTACTTC. The J gene is TRBJ2-7, the V gene TRBV7-2; 9 positions match TRBD1. Germline V gene sequence: CDR1 SGHTA, CDR2 FQGNSA. The V and J ends lost 5 bases and 1 base, in that order; junction bases with no gene match: 6. The CDR3 runs 15 residues.